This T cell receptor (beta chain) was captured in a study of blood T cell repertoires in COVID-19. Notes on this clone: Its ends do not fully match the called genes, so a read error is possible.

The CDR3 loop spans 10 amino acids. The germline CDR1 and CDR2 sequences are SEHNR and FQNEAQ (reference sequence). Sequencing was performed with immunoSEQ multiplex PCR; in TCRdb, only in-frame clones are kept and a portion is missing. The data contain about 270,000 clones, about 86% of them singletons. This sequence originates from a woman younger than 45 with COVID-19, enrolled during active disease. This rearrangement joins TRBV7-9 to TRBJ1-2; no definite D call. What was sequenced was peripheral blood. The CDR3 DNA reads TGTGCCAGCAGCTCTAGGGTGATAGCGTTC. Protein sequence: CASSSRVIAF.